This T cell receptor (beta chain) was recovered during a study of blood T cell repertoires in COVID-19. Across the whole study: Sample material is recorded as cDNA or gDNA derived from T cells, B-cell-depleted T cells, or PBMCs.

Source study methods: The authors estimated nucleated cell counts from reference gene primer amplification. Measured with immunoSEQ multiplex PCR; TCRdb has only the in-frame clones, and not every one. The V and J calls and the clone size are those of that table, but D and trimming were determined from the DNA. Of 160,000 or so clones in the sample, about four fifths are singletons; the top ten hold 13%. This clone was counted between two and nine times. V was cut by 8 bases and J by 3 bases, with 14 bases left in between. There are 14 residues in the CDR3. CDR1 SNHLY and CDR2 FYNNEI come from the germline V gene.

This clonotype was sampled from a man in his 70s who had recovered from COVID-19. The sample was peripheral blood. The chain has TRBV2 and TRBJ1-5; no clear D. The CDR3 region has the DNA TGTGCCAGCTCCGAGGGAACGGTCAATCAGCCCCAGCATTTT. It yields the protein CASSEGTVNQPQHF.